The TCR beta chain described here comes from a study of T cells expressing NK-cell markers. Turning to the study itself: Researchers got TCR beta repertoires out of sorted CD3+CD56+NKG2C+, CD3+CD56+NKG2C- and CD3+CD56-NKG2C+ T cells. Serological testing identified seven of the eight sequenced donors as HCMV-seropositive and one as seronegative.

Findings and caveats of the study: These clonotypes, the leaders elsewhere, also led the CD3+CD56-NKG2C+ fraction in a few donors.

The CDR3 is 14 residues long. The germline CDR1 and CDR2 sequences are SQVTM and ANQGSEA. Of note for this clonotype: The antigen is unknown.

From its re-call of the 5' RACE reads, TCRdb lists each CDR3 protein once, without DNA. The sample shows approximately 420,000 distinct CDR3 sequences, and over 8.5% sits with its ten largest clones. The clonotype comes from a woman between 45 and 60 years old in good health. Source material: blood T cells: a sorted CD56 or NKG2C T cell subset, CD4+ or CD8+ T cells, or bulk PBMC T cells (not recorded which). This chain joins TRBV29-1 and TRBJ1-2; the TRBD1 assignment by TCRdb is unverifiable without DNA. The CDR3 sequence is CSVVGQGASDGYTF.